This T cell receptor (beta chain) was captured by sequencing in a study of CD8 T cells in ankylosing spondylitis. The TCR beta libraries were generated through quantitative 5'-RACE incorporating molecular barcodes. TCRdb re-derived calls from the 5' RACE reads in MiXCR, one entry per CDR3 protein. The table lists over 700,000 distinct CDR3 sequences, under 20% of them singletons. Whole-study results and caveats: Seemingly distinctive of ankylosing spondylitis blood was a TCR beta motif formed by eight highly homologous variants.

This clonotype was counted a few times. The antigen is undetermined. Per germline, CDR1 SGHDN and CDR2 FVKESK. The CDR3 has 17 amino acids. The trim removed 1 base at V and 5 bases at J, leaving 8 bases unmatched. The chain uses TRBV14 and TRBJ2-3; 11 nucleotides agree with TRBD2. The TCR comes from a male donor with ankylosing spondylitis. The sequenced sample consisted of blood, either unsorted or a sorted T cell fraction (not recorded which). The CDR3 sequence is CASSQARLAGSLDTQYF. DNA of the CDR3: TGTGCCAGCAGCCAAGCCAGACTAGCGGGGTCGTTAGATACGCAGTATTTT.